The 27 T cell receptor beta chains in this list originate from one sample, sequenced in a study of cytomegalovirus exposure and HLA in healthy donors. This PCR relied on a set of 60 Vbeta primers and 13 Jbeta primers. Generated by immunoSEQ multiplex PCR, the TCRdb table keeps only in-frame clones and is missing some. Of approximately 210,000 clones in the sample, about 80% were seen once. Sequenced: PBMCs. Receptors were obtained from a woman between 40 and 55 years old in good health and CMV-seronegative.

The CDR3 is CASSLWTSGEETQYF. The CDR3 region has the DNA TGTGCCAGCAGCTTGTGGACTAGCGGGGAAGAGACCCAGTACTTC. The gene calls are TRBV5-4 and TRBJ2-5; TRBD2 matches at 12 bases. CDR1 SGHNT and CDR2 YYREEE come from the germline V gene (reference sequence). The V and J ends lost 1 base and 3 bases, in that order; junction bases with no gene match: 1. CDR3 length: 15 amino acids.

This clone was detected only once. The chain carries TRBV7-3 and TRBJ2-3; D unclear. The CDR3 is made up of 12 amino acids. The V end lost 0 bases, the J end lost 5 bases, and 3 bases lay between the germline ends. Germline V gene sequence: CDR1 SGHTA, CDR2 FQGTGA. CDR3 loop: CASSLTRDTQYF. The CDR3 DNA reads TGTGCCAGCAGCTTAACGAGAGATACGCAGTATTTT.

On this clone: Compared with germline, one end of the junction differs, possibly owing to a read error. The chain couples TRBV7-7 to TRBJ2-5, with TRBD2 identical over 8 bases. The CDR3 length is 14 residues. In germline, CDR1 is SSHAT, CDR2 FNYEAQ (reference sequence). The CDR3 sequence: CASSPGLGGETQYF. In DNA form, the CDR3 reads TGTGCTAGCAGCCCGGGACTAGGCGGCGAGACCCAGTACTTC. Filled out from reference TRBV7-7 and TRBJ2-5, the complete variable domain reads GAGVSQSPRYKVTKRGQDVTLRCDPISSHATLYWYQQALGQGPEFLTYFNYEAQPDKSGLPSDRFSAERPEGSISTLTIQRTEQRDSAMYRCASSPGLGGETQYFGPGTRLLVL.

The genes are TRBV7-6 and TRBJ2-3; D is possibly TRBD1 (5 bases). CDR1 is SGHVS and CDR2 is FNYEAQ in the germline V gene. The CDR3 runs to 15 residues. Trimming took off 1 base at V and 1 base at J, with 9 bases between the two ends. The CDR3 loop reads CASSLGKTGTDTQYF. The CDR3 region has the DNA TGTGCCAGCAGCTTAGGGAAGACAGGCACAGATACGCAGTATTTT.

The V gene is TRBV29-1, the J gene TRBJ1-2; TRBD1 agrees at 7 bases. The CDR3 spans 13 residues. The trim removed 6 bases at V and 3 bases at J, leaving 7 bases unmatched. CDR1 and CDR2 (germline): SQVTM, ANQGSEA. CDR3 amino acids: CSVQGGADYGYTF. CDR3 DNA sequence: TGCAGCGTCCAGGGGGGCGCTGACTATGGCTACACCTTC.

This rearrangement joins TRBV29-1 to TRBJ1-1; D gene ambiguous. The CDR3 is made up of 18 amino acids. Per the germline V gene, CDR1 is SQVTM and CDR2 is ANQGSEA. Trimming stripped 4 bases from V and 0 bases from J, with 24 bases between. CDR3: CSVAMGWAGSLMNTEAFF. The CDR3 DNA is TGCAGCGTTGCGATGGGGTGGGCGGGCAGCTTAATGAACACTGAAGCTTTCTTT. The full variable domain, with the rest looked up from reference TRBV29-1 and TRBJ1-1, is SAVISQKPSRDICQRGTSLTIQCQVDSQVTMMFWYRQQPGQSLTLIATANQGSEATYESGFVIDKFPISRPNLTFSTLTVSNMSPEDSSIYLCSVAMGWAGSLMNTEAFFGQGTRLTVV.

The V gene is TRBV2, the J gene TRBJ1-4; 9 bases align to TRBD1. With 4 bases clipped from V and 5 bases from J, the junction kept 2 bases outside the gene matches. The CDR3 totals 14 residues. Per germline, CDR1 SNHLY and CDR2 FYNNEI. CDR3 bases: TGTGCCAGCAGTGGGGGGACAGGGAATGAAAAACTGTTTTTT. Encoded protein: CASSGGTGNEKLFF.

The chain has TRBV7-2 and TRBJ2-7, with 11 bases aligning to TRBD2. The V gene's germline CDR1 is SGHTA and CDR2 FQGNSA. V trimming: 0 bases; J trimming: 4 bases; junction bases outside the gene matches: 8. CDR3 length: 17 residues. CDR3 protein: CASSLAPGLAGVYEQYF. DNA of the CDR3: TGTGCCAGCAGCTTAGCGCCCGGACTAGCGGGTGTATACGAGCAGTACTTC.

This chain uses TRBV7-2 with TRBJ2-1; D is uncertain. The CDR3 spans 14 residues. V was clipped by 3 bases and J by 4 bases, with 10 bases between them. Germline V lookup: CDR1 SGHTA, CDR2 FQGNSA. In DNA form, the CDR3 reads TGTGCCAGCAGCTTCACCGGGTCATACAATGAGCAGTTCTTC. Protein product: CASSFTGSYNEQFF.

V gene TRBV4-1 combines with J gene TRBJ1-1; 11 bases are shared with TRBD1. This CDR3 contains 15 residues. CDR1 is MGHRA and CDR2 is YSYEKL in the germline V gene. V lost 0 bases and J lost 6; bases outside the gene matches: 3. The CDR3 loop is CASSQEGQGVSEAFF. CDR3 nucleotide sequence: TGCGCCAGCAGCCAAGAGGGACAGGGGGTCTCTGAAGCTTTCTTT.

The CDR3, as DNA: TGTGCCAGCAGCCGGGTGGAGGGAGGGTTAGTCCTCAAACCCAAAAACATTCAGTACTTC. Protein: CASSRVEGGLVLKPKNIQYF. This sequence joins TRBV4-2 and TRBJ2-4; 7 bases are shared with TRBD2. Germline CDR1 LGHNA, CDR2 YNFKEQ. The CDR3 runs to 20 residues. V gave up 4 bases and J gave up 2 bases; unmatched junction bases: 20.

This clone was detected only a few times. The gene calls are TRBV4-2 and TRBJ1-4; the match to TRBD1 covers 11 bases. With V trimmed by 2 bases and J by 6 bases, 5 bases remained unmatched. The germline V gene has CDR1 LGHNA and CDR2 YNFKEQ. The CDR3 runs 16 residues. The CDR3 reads CASSQSGQGADEKLFF. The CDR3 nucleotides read TGTGCCAGCAGCCAATCCGGACAGGGGGCGGATGAAAAACTGTTTTTT.

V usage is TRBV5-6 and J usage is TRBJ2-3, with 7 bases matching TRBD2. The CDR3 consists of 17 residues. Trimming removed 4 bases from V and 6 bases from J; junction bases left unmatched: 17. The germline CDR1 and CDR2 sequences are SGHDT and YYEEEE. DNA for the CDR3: TGTGCCAGCAGCCCCCTGTTTTCTAGCGGAGAGGGGGATACGCAGTATTTT. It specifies CASSPLFSSGEGDTQYF.

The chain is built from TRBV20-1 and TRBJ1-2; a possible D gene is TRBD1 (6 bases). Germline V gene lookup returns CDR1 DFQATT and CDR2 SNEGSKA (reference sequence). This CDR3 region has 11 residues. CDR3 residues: CRGGGGNGYTF. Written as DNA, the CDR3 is TGCAGGGGAGGGGGGGGTAATGGCTACACCTTC.

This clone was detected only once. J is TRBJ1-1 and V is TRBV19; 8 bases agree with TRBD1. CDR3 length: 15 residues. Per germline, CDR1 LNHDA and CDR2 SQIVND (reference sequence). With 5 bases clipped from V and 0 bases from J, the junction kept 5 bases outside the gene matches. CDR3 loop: CASSLGQVMNTEAFF. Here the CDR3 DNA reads TGTGCCAGTAGTTTGGGACAGGTGATGAACACTGAAGCTTTCTTT. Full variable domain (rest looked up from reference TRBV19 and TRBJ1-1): DGGITQSPKYLFRKEGQNVTLSCEQNLNHDAMYWYRQDPGQGLRLIYYSQIVNDFQKGDIAEGYSVSREKKESFPLTVTSAQKNPTAFYLCASSLGQVMNTEAFFGQGTRLTVV.

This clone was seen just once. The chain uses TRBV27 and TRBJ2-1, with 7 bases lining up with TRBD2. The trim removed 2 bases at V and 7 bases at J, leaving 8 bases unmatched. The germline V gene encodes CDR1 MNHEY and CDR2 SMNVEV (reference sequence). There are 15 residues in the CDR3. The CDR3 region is CASSLRLAVENEQFF. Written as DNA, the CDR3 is TGTGCCAGCAGTTTAAGGCTAGCGGTAGAGAATGAGCAGTTCTTC.

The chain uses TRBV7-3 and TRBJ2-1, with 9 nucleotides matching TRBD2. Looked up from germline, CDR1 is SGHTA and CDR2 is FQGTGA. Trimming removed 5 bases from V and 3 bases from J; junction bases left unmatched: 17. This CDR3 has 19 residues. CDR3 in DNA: TGTGCCAGCAGCCCGAAAGGGGCTAGCGGGACCCCCTACTACAATGAGCAGTTCTTC. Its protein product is CASSPKGASGTPYYNEQFF.

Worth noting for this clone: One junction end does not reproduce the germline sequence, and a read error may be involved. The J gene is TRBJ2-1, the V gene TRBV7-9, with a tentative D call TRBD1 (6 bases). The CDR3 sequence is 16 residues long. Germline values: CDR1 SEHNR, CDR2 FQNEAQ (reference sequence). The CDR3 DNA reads TGTTCCAGCAGCCCCCGCAGGGGCGGCAGATACAATGAGCAGTTCTTC. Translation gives CSSSPRRGGRYNEQFF. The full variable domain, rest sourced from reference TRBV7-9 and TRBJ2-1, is DTGVSQNPRHKITKRGQNVTFRCDPISEHNRLYWYRQTLGQGPEFLTYFQNEAQLEKSRLLSDRFSAERPKGSFSTLEIQRTEQGDSAMYLCSSSPRRGGRYNEQFFGPGTRLTVL.

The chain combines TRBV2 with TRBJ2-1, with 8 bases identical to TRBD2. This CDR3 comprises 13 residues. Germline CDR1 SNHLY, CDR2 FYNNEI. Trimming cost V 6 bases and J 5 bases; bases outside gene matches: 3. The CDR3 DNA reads TGTGCCAGCAGAAGCGGGAGAAACAATGAGCAGTTCTTC. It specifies CASRSGRNNEQFF.

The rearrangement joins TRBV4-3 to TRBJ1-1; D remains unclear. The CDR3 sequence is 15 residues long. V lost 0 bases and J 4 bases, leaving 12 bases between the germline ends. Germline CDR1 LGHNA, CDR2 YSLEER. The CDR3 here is CASSQDLVSPTEAFF. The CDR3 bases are TGCGCCAGCAGCCAAGATTTAGTATCCCCCACTGAAGCTTTCTTT.

This CDR3 is CSVLGLAGSTDTQYF. The CDR3 DNA is TGCAGCGTTCTCGGACTAGCGGGCAGCACAGATACGCAGTATTTT. J is TRBJ2-3 and V is TRBV29-1; 11 bases match TRBD2. This CDR3 comprises 15 residues. Germline V lookup: CDR1 SQVTM, CDR2 ANQGSEA. V was pared by 5 bases and J by 0 bases, with 4 bases of the junction left unmatched.

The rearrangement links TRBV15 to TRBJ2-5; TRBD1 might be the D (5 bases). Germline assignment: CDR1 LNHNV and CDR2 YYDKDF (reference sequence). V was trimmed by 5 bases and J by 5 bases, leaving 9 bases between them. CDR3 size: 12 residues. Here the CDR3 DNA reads TGTGCCACCAGCTTTTACAGGGAGACCCAGTACTTC. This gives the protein CATSFYRETQYF.

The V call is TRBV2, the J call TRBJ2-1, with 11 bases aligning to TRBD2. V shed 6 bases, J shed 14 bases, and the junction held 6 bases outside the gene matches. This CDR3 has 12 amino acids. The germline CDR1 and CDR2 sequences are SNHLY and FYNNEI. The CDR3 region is CASRSGLAEEFF. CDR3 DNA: TGTGCCAGCAGGTCGGGACTAGCGGAAGAGTTCTTC.

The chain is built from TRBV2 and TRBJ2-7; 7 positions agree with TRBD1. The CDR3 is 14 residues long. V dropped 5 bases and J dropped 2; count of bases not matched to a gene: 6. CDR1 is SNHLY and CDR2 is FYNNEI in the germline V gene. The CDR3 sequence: CASSPTGNPYEQYF. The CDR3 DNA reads TGTGCCAGCAGTCCGACAGGGAATCCCTACGAGCAGTACTTC.

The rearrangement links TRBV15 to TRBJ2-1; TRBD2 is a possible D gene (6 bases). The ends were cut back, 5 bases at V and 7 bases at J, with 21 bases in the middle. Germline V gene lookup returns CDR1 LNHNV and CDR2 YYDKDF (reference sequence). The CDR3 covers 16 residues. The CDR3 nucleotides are TGTGCCACCAGCGGGCGGAGGTTGGACTACCCTAATGAGCAGTTCTTC. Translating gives CATSGRRLDYPNEQFF. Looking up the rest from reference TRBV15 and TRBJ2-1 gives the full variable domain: DAMVIQNPRYQVTQFGKPVTLSCSQTLNHNVMYWYQQKSSQAPKLLFHYYDKDFNNEADTPDNFQSRRPNTSFCFLDIRSPGLGDTAMYLCATSGRRLDYPNEQFFGPGTRLTVL.

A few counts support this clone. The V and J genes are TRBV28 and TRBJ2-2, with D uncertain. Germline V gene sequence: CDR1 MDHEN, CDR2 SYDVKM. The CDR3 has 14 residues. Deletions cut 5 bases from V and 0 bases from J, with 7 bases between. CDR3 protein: CASSDGSNTGELFF. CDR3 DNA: TGTGCCAGCAGTGACGGGTCGAACACCGGGGAGCTGTTTTTT.

CDR3 amino acids: CASSPLTGEVAEAFF. CDR3 bases: TGTGCCAGCAGCCCTCTAACAGGGGAGGTGGCTGAAGCTTTCTTT. The chain uses TRBV11-2 and TRBJ1-1, with TRBD1 matching over 7 bases. The ends lost 5 bases at V and 6 bases at J; junction bases unmatched: 12. Looked up from germline, CDR1 is SGHAT and CDR2 is FQNNGV. The CDR3 has 15 residues.